The clone carrying this T cell receptor (beta chain) was detected only a few times. Its specificity is not known. The genes and germline here are from mouse. The CDR3 end lies 1 residue beyond the end of the read and is filled in from the germline J gene. Time point in this sample: mouse harvest day 14 after allogeneic transplant. Tail vein injection delivered 10^7 T-cell-depleted bone marrow cells and 10^6 splenic CD5+ T cells. Tissues came from B6→BALB/c major-mismatch GVHD mice at day 7 or 14. This specimen belongs to a study of tissue T cells after allogeneic stem cell transplantation. The study, taken as a whole, reports: Few T cell clones were shared across patients, but motif clusters showed tissue-specific shared signatures.

Survey-depth TCRbeta CDR3 sequencing reported V/J genes and productive frequencies. Here immunoSEQ multiplex PCR was the method, and the copy in TCRdb shows in-frame clones only, minus some. The sample consists of fewer than 5,500 clones, about 44% of them appearing once. The J segment lost 3 bases and the V segment lost 2 bases, leaving 1 base of the junction unmatched. The germline V gene encodes CDR1 SGHSN and CDR2 HYEKVE. This CDR3 is 13 amino acids long. Sequencing was performed on lymph node tissue. The receptor's source is a female BALB/c mouse given C57BL/6 T cells with graft-versus-host disease after an allogeneic hematopoietic cell transplant. This chain links TRBV12-1 with TRBJ2-7; 9 nucleotides agree with TRBD1. The part of the CDR3 DNA that was read is TGTGCCAGCTCTCGGGACAGGGACTATGAACAGTAC. It yields the protein CASSRDRDYEQY. From start to end, the CDR3 is CASSRDRDYEQYF.